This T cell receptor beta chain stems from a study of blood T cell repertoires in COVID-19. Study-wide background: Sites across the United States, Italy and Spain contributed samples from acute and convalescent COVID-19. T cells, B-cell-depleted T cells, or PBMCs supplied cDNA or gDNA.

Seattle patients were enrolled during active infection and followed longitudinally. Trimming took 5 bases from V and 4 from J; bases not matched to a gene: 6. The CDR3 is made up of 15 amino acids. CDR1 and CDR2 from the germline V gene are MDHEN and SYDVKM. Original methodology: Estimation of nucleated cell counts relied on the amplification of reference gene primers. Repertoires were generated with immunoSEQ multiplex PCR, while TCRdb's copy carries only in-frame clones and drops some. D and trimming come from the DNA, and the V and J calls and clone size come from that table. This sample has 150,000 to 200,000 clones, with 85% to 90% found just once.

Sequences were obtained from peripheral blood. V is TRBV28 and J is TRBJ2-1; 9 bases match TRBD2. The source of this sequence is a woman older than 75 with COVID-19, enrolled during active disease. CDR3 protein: CASSPTSGAYNEQFF. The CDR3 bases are TGTGCCAGCAGTCCGACTAGCGGAGCTTACAATGAGCAGTTCTTC.